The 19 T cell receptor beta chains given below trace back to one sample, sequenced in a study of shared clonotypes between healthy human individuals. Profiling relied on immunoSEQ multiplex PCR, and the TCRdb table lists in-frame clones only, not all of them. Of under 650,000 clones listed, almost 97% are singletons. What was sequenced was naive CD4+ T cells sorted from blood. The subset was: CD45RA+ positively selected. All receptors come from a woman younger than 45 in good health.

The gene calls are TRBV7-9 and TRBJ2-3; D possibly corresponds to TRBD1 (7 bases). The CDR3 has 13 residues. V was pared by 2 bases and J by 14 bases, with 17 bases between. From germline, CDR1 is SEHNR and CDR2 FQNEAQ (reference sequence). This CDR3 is CASSLFETGTAYF. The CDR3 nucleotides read TGTGCCAGCAGCTTATTTGAGACAGGGACTGCGTATTTT.

DNA for the CDR3: TGCGCCAGCAGCGTAGGGCGCGGGGGGAGCTCCTACGAGCAGTACTTC. Its protein product is CASSVGRGGSSYEQYF. The chain couples TRBV5-1 to TRBJ2-7; 8 positions agree with TRBD2. This CDR3 region has 16 residues. Per the germline V gene, CDR1 is SGHRS and CDR2 is YFSETQ. The trim removed 4 bases at V and 0 bases at J, leaving 9 bases unmatched.

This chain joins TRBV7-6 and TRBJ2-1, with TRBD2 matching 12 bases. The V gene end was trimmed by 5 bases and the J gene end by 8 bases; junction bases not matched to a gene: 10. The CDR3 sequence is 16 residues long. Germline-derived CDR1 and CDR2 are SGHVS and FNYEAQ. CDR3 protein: CASSPRLAGGGDEQFF. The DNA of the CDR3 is TGTGCCAGCAGCCCCCGGCTAGCGGGAGGGGGCGATGAGCAGTTCTTC.

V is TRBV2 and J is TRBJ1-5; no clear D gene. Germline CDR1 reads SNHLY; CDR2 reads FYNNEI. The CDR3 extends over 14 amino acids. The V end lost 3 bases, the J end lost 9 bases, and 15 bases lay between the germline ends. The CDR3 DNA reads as TGTGCCAGCAGTGACCCGCGGGCTTTCGGGCCCCAGCATTTT. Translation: CASSDPRAFGPQHF.

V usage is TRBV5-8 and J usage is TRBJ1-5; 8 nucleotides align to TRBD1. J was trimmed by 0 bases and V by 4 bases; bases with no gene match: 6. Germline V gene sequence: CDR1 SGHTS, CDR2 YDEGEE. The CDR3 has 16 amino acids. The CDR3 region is CASSQGQVYSNQPQHF. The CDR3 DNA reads TGTGCCAGCAGCCAGGGACAGGTCTATAGCAATCAGCCCCAGCATTTT.

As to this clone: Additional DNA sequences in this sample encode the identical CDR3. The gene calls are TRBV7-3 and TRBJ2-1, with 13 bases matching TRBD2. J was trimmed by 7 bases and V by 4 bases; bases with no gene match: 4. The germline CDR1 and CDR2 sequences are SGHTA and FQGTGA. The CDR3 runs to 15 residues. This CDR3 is CASSSRLAGGNEQFF. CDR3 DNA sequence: TGTGCCAGCAGCTCCAGACTAGCGGGAGGTAATGAGCAGTTCTTC.

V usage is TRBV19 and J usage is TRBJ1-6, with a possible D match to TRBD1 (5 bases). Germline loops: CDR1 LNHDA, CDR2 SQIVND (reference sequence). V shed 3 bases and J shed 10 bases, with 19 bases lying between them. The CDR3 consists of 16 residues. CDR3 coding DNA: TGTGCCAGTAGTATTGTTGCGGGGACGTGGGGGTCACCCCTCCACTTT. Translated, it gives CASSIVAGTWGSPLHF.

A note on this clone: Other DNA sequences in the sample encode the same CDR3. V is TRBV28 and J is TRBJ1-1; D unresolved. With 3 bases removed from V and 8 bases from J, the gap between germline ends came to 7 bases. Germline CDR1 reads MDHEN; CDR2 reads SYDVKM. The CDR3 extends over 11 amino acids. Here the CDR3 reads CASSLDREAFF. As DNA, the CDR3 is TGTGCCAGCAGTTTGGACCGGGAAGCTTTCTTT.

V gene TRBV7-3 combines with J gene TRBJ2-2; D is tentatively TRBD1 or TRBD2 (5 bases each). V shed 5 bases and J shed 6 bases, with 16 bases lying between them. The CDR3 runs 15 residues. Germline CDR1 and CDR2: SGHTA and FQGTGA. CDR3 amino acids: CASSRDARGAGELFF. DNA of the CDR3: TGTGCCAGCAGCCGGGACGCCCGCGGAGCCGGGGAGCTGTTTTTT. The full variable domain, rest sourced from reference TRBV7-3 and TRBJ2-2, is GAGVSQTPSNKVTEKGKYVELRCDPISGHTALYWYRQSLGQGPEFLIYFQGTGAADDSGLPNDRFFAVRPEGSVSTLKIQRTERGDSAVYLCASSRDARGAGELFFGEGSRLTVL.

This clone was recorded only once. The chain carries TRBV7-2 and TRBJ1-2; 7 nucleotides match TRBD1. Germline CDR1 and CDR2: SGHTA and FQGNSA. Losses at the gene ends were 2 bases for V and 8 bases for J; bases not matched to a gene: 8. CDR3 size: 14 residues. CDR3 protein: CASSLLTTGQGYTF. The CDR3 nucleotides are TGTGCCAGCAGCTTATTGACGACAGGGCAAGGCTACACCTTC.

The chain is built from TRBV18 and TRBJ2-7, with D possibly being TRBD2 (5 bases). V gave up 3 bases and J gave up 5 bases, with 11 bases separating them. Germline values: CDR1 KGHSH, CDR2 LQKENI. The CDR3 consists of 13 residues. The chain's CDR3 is CASSPGLEDEQYF. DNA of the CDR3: TGTGCCAGCTCACCTGGGCTGGAGGACGAGCAGTACTTC.

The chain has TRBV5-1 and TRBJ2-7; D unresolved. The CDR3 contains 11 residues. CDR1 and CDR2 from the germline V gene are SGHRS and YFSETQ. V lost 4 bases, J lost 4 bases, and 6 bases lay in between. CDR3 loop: CASSREYEQYF. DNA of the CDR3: TGCGCCAGCAGCCGAGAGTACGAGCAGTACTTC.

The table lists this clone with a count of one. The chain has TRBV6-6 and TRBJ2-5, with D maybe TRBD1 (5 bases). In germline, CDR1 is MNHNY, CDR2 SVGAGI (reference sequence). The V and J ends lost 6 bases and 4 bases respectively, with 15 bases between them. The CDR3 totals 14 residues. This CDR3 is CASREGVTGETQYF. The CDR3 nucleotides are TGTGCCAGCAGGGAAGGGGTAACTGGAGAGACCCAGTACTTC.

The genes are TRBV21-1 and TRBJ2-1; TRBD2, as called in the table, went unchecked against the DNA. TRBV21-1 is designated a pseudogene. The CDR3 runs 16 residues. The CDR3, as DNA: TGTGCCAGCAGCAAAGAAAATATTGGAGAGGGTCATCCTGGGTTCTTC. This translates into CASSKENIGEGHPGFF.

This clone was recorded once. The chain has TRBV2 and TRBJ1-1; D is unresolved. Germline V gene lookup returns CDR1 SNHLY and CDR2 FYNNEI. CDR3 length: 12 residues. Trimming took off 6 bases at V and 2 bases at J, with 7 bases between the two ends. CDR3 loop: CASSSGNTEAFF. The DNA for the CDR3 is TGTGCCAGCAGCTCAGGAAACACTGAAGCTTTCTTT.

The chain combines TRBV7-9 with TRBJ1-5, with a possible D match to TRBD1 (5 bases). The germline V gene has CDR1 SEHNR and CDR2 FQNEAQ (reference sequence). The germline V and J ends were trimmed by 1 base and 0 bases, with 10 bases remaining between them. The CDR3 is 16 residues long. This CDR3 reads CASSLGSGTSNQPQHF. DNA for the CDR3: TGTGCCAGCAGCTTAGGGTCCGGGACTAGCAATCAGCCCCAGCATTTT. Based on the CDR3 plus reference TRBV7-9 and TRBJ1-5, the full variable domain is DTGVSQNPRHKITKRGQNVTFRCDPISEHNRLYWYRQTLGQGPEFLTYFQNEAQLEKSRLLSDRFSAERPKGSFSTLEIQRTEQGDSAMYLCASSLGSGTSNQPQHFGDGTRLSIL.

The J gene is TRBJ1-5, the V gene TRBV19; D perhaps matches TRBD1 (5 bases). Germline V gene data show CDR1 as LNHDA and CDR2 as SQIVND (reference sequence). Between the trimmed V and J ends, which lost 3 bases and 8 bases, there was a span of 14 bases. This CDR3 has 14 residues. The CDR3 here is CASSIGQGVEPQHF. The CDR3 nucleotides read TGTGCCAGTAGTATCGGGCAGGGTGTTGAGCCCCAGCATTTT.

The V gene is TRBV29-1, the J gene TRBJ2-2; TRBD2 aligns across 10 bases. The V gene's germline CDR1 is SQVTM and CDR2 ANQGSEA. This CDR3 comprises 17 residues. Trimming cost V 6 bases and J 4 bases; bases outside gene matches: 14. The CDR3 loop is CSVEKGRAGGVTGELFF. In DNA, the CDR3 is TGCAGCGTGGAAAAAGGGCGAGCGGGAGGGGTCACCGGGGAGCTGTTTTTT.

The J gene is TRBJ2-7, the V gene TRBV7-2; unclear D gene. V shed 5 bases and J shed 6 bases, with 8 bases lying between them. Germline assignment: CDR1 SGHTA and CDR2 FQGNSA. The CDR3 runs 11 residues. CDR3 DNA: TGTGCCAGCAGCCCTTCGCTCGAGCAGTACTTC. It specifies CASSPSLEQYF.